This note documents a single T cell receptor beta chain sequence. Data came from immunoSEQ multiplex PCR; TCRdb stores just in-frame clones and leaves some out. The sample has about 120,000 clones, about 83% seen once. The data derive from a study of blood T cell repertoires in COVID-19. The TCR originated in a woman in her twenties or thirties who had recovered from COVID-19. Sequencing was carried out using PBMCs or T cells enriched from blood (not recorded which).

CDR3 DNA sequence: TGTGCCAGCTCGCGTGGGGGTCTCGGAGGGGGAAACACCATATATTTT. This codes for CASSRGGLGGGNTIYF. The chain joins TRBV7-9 to TRBJ1-3, with D perhaps TRBD1 (5 bases). CDR3 length: 16 amino acids. Deletions cut 8 bases from V and 4 bases from J, with 21 bases between. Germline V lookup: CDR1 SEHNR, CDR2 FQNEAQ (reference sequence). The variable domain in full, with the rest retrieved from reference TRBV7-9 and TRBJ1-3, is DTGVSQNPRHKITKRGQNVTFRCDPISEHNRLYWYRQTLGQGPEFLTYFQNEAQLEKSRLLSDRFSAERPKGSFSTLEIQRTEQGDSAMYLCASSRGGLGGGNTIYFGEGSWLTVV.